What follows are 8 T cell receptor beta chains derived from one specimen sequenced in a study of blood T cell repertoires in COVID-19. The repertoire was sequenced with immunoSEQ multiplex PCR; TCRdb's copy has only in-frame clones and lacks some. In the table there are tens of thousands of clones, roughly 90% of which are singletons. The sequencing input was peripheral blood. The receptors derive from a woman aged 45-65 years with active or convalescent COVID-19.

This clone occurred once. The rearrangement links TRBV11-2 to TRBJ1-6; perhaps TRBD1 as D (5 bases). Germline assignment: CDR1 SGHAT and CDR2 FQNNGV. CDR3 length: 17 amino acids. Trimming shortened V by 0 bases and J by 2 bases, and 11 bases separated the two germline ends. CDR3 amino acids: CASSLDRVGAYNSPLHF. The CDR3 DNA reads as TGTGCCAGCAGCTTAGATCGAGTAGGGGCCTATAATTCACCCCTCCACTTT.

The chain links TRBV29-1 to TRBJ1-4; D is perhaps TRBD1 (5 bases). Between the trimmed V and J ends, which lost 4 bases and 3 bases, there was a span of 15 bases. CDR3 size: 15 residues. Germline CDR1 and CDR2: SQVTM and ANQGSEA. CDR3 DNA sequence: TGCAGCGTTGGGGGGGGGAAAGCCTCTAATGAAAAACTGTTTTTT. It is translated as CSVGGGKASNEKLFF. Together with reference TRBV29-1 and TRBJ1-4, the CDR3 gives the full variable domain: SAVISQKPSRDICQRGTSLTIQCQVDSQVTMMFWYRQQPGQSLTLIATANQGSEATYESGFVIDKFPISRPNLTFSTLTVSNMSPEDSSIYLCSVGGGKASNEKLFFGSGTQLSVL.

This rearrangement joins TRBV30 to TRBJ2-3, with D perhaps TRBD2 (5 bases). Germline-derived CDR1 and CDR2 are GTSNPN and SVGIG (reference sequence). Trimming took 1 base from V and 0 from J, leaving 8 bases between them. CDR3 length: 14 amino acids. The DNA for the CDR3 is TGTGCCTGGAGTGGGACTCTAAGCACAGATACGCAGTATTTT. It codes for CAWSGTLSTDTQYF.

This clone appeared a few times. V gene TRBV2 combines with J gene TRBJ2-7; 12 bases agree with TRBD1. Trimming cost V 8 bases and J 1 base; bases outside gene matches: 9. CDR1 is SNHLY and CDR2 is FYNNEI in the germline V gene. CDR3 size: 16 residues. In DNA, the CDR3 is TGTGCCAGCCGGGACAGGGGGCTGGGCCTATCCTACGAGCAGTACTTC. It translates to CASRDRGLGLSYEQYF. The entire variable domain, with the rest obtained from reference TRBV2 and TRBJ2-7, is as follows: EPEVTQTPSHQVTQMGQEVILRCVPISNHLYFYWYRQILGQKVEFLVSFYNNEISEKSEIFDDQFSVERPDGSNFTLKIRSTKLEDSAMYFCASRDRGLGLSYEQYFGPGTRLTVT.

V is TRBV10-3 and J is TRBJ1-2; tentative D call: TRBD1 (5 bases). The V and J ends lost 3 bases and 3 bases respectively, with 8 bases between them. The germline CDR1 and CDR2 sequences are ENHRY and SYGVKD. The CDR3 is made up of 13 amino acids. CDR3 in amino acids: CAISDGQDYGYTF. The CDR3 region has the DNA TGTGCCATCAGTGACGGACAAGACTATGGCTACACCTTC.

CDR3 coding DNA: TGTGCCAGCAGTTCTACAGGGTACACTGAAGCTTTCTTT. Its translation: CASSSTGYTEAFF. The J gene is TRBJ1-1, the V gene TRBV6-2 or TRBV6-3; TRBD1 is a possible D gene (6 bases). Germline CDR1 is MNHEY and CDR2 is SVGEGT. There are 13 residues in the CDR3. V lost 4 bases to trimming and J lost 3 bases, with 9 bases between them.

This chain joins TRBV15 and TRBJ1-2; D is possibly TRBD1 (6 bases). The germline CDR1 and CDR2 sequences are LNHNV and YYDKDF (reference sequence). Deletions cut 1 base from V and 2 bases from J, with 8 bases between. CDR3 size: 14 residues. The CDR3 region is CATSRVQGNYGYTF. CDR3 in DNA: TGTGCCACCAGCAGAGTTCAGGGGAACTATGGCTACACCTTC. Combining the CDR3 with reference TRBV15 and TRBJ1-2 gives the whole variable domain DAMVIQNPRYQVTQFGKPVTLSCSQTLNHNVMYWYQQKSSQAPKLLFHYYDKDFNNEADTPDNFQSRRPNTSFCFLDIRSPGLGDTAMYLCATSRVQGNYGYTFGSGTRLTVV.

V and J are TRBV9 and TRBJ1-4; D may be TRBD1 (5 bases). The CDR3 sequence is 15 residues long. Germline-derived CDR1 and CDR2 are SGDLS and YYNGEE. Between the trimmed V and J ends, which lost 3 bases and 8 bases, there was a span of 17 bases. The CDR3 region has the DNA TGTGCCAGCAGCGCATCAGGGAGGGAAGAGGAAAAACTGTTTTTT. It codes for CASSASGREEEKLFF.